This T cell receptor beta chain stems from a study of shared clonotypes between healthy human individuals. Profiled with immunoSEQ multiplex PCR; TCRdb holds only in-frame clones, not every one. The sample carries approximately 710,000 clones, roughly 87% recorded once. This CDR3 has 16 residues. Germline V gene sequence: CDR1 MRHNA, CDR2 SNTAGT. V shed 6 bases and J 0 bases; nucleotides not matched to a gene: 5. The sequenced sample consisted of memory CD8+ T cells from PBMCs. Subset given: CD45RO+ cells pooled with CCR7-negative TemRA cells. This TCR was recovered from a man between 18 and 29 years old in good health. Some clones in this sample may be carry-over from other donors' samples. The chain uses TRBV6-4 and TRBJ2-6, with 7 positions matching TRBD1. The CDR3 region is CASREQGCSGANVLTF. As DNA, the CDR3 is TGTGCCAGCAGGGAACAGGGGTGCTCTGGGGCCAACGTCCTGACTTTC.